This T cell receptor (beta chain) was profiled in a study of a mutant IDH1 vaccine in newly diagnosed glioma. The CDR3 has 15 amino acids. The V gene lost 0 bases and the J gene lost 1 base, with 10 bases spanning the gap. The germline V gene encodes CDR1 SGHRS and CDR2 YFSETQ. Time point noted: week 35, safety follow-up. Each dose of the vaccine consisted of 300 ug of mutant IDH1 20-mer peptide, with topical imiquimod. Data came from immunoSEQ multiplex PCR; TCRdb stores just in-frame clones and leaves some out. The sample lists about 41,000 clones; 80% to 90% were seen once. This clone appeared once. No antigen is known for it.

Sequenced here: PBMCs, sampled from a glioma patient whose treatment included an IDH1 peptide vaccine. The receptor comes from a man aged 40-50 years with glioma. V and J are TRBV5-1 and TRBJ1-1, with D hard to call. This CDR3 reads CASSLAGVRNTEAFF. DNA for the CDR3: TGCGCCAGCAGCTTGGCCGGGGTTCGGAACACTGAAGCTTTCTTT.